This TCR beta chain was obtained from a study of cytomegalovirus exposure and HLA in healthy donors. Across the whole study: T cells numbering about 179 million yielded some 120 million unique TCR beta sequences in an earlier analysis. Findings of the study overall: Several of the most significant clusters appeared linked to common viral pathogens, based on a later analysis. Among TCR beta chains, those listed as cytomegalovirus-associated numbered around 160.

A multiplex PCR was run with 60 Vbeta primers and 13 Jbeta primers. Here immunoSEQ multiplex PCR was the method, and the copy in TCRdb shows in-frame clones only, minus some. The table lists about 160,000 clones, 80% of them singletons. The CDR3 contains 13 residues. Trimming removed 5 bases from V and 11 bases from J, with 18 bases in between. CDR1 and CDR2 from the germline V gene are MNHNS and SASEGT. Turning to this clone: What it binds is unknown.

This rearrangement joins TRBV6-1 to TRBJ1-1, with a tentative D call TRBD1 (5 bases). Input material: PBMCs. The clonotype comes from a man aged 25 to 40 in good health and CMV-seronegative. CDR3 DNA sequence: TGTGCCAGCAGTTCCCACATAGGCGGGGGGGCTTTCTTT. Translating gives CASSSHIGGGAFF.